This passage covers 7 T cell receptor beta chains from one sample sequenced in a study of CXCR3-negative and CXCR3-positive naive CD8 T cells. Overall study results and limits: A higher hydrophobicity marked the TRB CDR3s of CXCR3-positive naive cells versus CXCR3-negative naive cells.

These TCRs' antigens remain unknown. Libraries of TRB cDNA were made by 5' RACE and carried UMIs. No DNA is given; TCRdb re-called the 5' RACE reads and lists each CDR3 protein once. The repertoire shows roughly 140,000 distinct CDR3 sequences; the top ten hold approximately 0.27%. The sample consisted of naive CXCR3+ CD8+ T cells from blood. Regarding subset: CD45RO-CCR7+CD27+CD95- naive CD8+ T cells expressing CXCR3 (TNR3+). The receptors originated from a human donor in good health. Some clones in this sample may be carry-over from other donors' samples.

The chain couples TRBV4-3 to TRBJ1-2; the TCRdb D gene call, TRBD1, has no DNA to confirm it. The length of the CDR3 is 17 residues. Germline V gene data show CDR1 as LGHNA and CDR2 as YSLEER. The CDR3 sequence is CANSQDYGRGGFYGYTF.

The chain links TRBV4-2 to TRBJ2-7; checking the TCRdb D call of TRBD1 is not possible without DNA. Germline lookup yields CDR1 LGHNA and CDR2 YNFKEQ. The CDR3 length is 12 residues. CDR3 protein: CASSLDGPPQYF.

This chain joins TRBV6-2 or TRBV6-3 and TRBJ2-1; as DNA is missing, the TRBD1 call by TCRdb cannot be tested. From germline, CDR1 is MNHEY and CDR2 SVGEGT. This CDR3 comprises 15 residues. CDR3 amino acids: CASSYLDRYAGEQFF.

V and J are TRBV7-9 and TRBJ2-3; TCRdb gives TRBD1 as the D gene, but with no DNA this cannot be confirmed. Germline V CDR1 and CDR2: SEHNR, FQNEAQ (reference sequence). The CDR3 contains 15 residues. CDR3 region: CASSPPDRDADTQYF. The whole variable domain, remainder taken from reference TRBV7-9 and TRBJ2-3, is DTGVSQNPRHKITKRGQNVTFRCDPISEHNRLYWYRQTLGQGPEFLTYFQNEAQLEKSRLLSDRFSAERPKGSFSTLEIQRTEQGDSAMYLCASSPPDRDADTQYFGPGTRLTVL.

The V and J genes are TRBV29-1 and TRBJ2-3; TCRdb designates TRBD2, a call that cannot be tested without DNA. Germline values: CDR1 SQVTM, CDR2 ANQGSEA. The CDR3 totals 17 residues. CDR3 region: CSVETPLDRIVSGTQYF.

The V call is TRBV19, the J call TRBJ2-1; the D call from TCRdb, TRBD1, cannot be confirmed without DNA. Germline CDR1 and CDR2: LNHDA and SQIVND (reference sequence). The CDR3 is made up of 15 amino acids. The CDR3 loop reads CSSMGLMGSYNEQFF.

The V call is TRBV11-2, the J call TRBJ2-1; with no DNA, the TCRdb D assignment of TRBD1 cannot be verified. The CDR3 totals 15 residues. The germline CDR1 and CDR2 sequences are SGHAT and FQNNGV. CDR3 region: CASRQGGGSYNEQFF.